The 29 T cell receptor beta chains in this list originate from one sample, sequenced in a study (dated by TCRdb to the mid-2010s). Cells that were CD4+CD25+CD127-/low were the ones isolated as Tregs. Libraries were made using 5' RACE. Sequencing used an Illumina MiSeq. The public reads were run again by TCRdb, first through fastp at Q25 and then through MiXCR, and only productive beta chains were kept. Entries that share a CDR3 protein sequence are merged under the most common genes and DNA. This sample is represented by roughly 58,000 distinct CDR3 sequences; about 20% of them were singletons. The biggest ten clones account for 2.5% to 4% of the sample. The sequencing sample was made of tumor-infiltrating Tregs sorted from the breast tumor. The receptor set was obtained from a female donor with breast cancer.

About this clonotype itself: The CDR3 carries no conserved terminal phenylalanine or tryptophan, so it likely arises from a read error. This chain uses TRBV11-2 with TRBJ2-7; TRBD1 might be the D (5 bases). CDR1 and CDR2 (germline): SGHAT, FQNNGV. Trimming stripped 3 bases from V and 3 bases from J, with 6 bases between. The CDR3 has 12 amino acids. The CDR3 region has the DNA TGTGCCAGCAGCTTTCAGGGCTACGAGCAGTACTGC. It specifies CASSFQGYEQYC.

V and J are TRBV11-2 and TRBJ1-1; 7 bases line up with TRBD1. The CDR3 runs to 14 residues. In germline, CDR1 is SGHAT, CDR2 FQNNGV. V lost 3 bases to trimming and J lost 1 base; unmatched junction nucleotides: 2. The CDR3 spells CASSLAGGNTEAFF. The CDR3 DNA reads TGTGCCAGCAGCTTGGCAGGGGGGAACACTGAAGCTTTCTTT. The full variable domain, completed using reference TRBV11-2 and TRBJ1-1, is EAGVAQSPRYKIIEKRQSVAFWCNPISGHATLYWYQQILGQGPKLLIQFQNNGVVDDSQLPKDRFSAERLKGVDSTLKIQPAKLEDSAVYLCASSLAGGNTEAFFGQGTRLTVV.

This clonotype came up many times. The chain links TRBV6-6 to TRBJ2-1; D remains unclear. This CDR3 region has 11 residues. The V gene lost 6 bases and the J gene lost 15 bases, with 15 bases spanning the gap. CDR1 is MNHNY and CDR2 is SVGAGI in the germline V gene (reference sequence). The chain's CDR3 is CASSQHGPGFF. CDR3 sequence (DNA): TGTGCCAGCAGCCAACACGGCCCAGGGTTCTTC.

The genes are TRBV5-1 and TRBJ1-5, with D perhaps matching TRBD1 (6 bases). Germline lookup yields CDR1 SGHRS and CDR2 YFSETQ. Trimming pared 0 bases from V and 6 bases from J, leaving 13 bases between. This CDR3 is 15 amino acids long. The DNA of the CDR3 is TGCGCCAGCAGCTTGGGTATGGGGGGCGGTCAGCCCCAGCATTTT. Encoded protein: CASSLGMGGGQPQHF.

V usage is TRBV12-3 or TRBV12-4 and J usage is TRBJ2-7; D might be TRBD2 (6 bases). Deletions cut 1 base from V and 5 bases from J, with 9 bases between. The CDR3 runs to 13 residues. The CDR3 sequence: CASSLGVADEQYF. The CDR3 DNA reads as TGTGCCAGCAGTTTAGGGGTAGCGGACGAGCAGTACTTC.

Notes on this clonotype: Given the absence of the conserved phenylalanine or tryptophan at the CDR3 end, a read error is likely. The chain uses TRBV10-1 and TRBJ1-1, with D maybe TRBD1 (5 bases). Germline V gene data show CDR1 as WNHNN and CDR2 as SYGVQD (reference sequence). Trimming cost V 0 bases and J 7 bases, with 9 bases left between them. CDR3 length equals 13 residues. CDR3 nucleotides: TGCGCCAGCAGTGAGTCGAAGAGGGGTGAAGCTTTCTGT. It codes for CASSESKRGEAFC.

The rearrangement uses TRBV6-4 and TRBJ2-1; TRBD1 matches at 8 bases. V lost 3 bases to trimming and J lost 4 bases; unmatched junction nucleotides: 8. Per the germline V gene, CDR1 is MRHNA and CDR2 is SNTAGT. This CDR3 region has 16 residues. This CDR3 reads CASSEQGVGNYNEQFF. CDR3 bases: TGTGCCAGCAGTGAACAGGGGGTCGGAAATTACAATGAGCAGTTCTTC.

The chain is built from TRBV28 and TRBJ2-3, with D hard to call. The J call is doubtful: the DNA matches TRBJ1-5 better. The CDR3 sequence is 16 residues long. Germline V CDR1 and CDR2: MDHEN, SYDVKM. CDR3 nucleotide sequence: TGTGCCAGCAGTTCTAGCGGGTCCCCCCCTCCAGATACGCAGCATTTT. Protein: CASSSSGSPPPDTQHF.

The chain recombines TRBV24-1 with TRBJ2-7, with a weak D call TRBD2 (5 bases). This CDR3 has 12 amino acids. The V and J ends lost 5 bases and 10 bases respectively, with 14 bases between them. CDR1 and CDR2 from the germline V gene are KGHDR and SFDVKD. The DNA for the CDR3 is TGTGCCACCAGTGGGGAAGGCCGGACTCAGTACTTC. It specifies CATSGEGRTQYF.

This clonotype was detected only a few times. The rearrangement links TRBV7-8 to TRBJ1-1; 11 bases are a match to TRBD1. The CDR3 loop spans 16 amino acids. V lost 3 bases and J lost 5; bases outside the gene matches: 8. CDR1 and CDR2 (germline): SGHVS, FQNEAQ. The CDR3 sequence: CASSFPGTGGGTEAFF. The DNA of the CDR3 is TGTGCCAGCAGCTTCCCCGGGACAGGGGGAGGGACTGAAGCTTTCTTT.

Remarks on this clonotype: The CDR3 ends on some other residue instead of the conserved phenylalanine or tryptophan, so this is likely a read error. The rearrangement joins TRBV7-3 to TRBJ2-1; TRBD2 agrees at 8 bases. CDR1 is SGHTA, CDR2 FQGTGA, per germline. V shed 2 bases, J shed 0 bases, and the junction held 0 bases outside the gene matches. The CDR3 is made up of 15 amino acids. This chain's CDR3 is CASSLGTSSYNEQFL. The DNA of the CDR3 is TGTGCCAGCAGCTTAGGGACTAGCTCCTACAATGAGCAGTTCCTC.

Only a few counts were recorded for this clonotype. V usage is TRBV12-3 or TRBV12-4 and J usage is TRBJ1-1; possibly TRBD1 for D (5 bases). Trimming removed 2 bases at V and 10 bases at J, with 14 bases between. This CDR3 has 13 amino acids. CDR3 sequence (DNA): TGTGCCAGCAGTTTAAGAGACAGCCATCGAGCTTTCTTT. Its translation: CASSLRDSHRAFF.

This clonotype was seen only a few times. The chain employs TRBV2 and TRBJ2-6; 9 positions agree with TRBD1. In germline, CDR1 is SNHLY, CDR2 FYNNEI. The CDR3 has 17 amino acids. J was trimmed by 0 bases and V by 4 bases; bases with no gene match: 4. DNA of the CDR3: TGTGCCAGCAGTGCCGGGACAGGGAACTCTGGGGCCAACGTCCTGACTTTC. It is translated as CASSAGTGNSGANVLTF.

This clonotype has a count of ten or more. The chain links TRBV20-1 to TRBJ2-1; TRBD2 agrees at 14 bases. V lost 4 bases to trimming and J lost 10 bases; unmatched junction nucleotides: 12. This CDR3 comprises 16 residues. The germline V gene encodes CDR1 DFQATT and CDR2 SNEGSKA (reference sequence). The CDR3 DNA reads TGCAGTGCTACCCTTCACCGGAGGACTAGCGGGGGGGAGCAGTTCTTC. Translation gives CSATLHRRTSGGEQFF.

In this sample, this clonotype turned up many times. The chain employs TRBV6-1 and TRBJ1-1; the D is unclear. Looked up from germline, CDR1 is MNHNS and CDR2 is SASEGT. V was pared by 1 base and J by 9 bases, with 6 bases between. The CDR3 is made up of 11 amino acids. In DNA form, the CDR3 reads TGTGCCAGCAGTGAAGAACCGCAAGCTTTCTTT. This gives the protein CASSEEPQAFF.

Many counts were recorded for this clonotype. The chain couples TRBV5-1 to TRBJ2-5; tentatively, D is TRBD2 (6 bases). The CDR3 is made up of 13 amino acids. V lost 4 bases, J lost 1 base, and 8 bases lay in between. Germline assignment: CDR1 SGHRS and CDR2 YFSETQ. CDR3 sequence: CASSAGSQETQYF. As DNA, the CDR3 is TGCGCCAGCAGCGCGGGAAGCCAAGAGACCCAGTACTTC. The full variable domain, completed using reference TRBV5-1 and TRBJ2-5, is KAGVTQTPRYLIKTRGQQVTLSCSPISGHRSVSWYQQTPGQGLQFLFEYFSETQRNKGNFPGRFSGRQFSNSRSEMNVSTLELGDSALYLCASSAGSQETQYFGPGTRLLVL.

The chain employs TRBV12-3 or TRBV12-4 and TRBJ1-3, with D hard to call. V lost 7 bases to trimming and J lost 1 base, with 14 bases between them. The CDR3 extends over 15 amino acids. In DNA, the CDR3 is TGTGCCAGCACCCCTAAGGGCTATTCTGGAAACACCATATATTTT. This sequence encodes CASTPKGYSGNTIYF.

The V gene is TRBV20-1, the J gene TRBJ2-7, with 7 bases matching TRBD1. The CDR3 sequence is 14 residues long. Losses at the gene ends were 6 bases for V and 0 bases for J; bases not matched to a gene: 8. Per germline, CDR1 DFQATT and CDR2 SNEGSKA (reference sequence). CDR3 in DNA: TGCAGTGCACCGACAGGGCTGAACTCCTACGAGCAGTACTTC. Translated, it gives CSAPTGLNSYEQYF.

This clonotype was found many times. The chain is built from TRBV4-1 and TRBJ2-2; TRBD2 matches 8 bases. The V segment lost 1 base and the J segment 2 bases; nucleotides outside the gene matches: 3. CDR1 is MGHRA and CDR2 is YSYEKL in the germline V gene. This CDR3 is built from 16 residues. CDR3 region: CASSQGAGGNTGELFF. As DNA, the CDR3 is TGCGCCAGCAGCCAAGGTGCGGGAGGTAACACCGGGGAGCTGTTTTTT.

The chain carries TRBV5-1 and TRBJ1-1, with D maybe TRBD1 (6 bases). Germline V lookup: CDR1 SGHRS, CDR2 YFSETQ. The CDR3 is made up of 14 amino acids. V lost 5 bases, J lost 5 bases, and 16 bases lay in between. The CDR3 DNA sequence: TGCGCCAGCAGAAGGGGGGATGTAGGAACTGAAGCTTTCTTT. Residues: CASRRGDVGTEAFF.

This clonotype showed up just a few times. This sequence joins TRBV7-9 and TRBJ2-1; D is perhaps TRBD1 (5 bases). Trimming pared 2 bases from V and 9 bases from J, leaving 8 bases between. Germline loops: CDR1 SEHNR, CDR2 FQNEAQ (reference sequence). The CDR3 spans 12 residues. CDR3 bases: TGTGCCAGCAGCTTAACAGGCTTTGAGCAGTTCTTC. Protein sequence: CASSLTGFEQFF.

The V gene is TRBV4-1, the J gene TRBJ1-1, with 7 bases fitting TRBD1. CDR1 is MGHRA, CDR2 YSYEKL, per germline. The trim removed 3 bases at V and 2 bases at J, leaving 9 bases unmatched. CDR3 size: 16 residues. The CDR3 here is CASSQPQRGPNTEAFF. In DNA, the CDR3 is TGCGCCAGCAGCCAGCCCCAAAGGGGGCCTAACACTGAAGCTTTCTTT.

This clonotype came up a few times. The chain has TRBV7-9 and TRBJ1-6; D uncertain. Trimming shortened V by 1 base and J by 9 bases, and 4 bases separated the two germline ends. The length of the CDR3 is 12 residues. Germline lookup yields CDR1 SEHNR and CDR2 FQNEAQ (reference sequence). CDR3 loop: CASSLERSPLHF. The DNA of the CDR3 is TGTGCCAGCAGCTTAGAGCGTTCACCCCTCCACTTT.

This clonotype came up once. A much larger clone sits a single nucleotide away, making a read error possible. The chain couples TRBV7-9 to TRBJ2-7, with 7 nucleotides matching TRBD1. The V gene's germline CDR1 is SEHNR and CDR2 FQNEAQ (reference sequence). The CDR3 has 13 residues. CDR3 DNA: TGTGCCAGCAGCCTCGGGACAGACTACGAGCATTACTTC. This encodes CASSLGTDYEHYF.

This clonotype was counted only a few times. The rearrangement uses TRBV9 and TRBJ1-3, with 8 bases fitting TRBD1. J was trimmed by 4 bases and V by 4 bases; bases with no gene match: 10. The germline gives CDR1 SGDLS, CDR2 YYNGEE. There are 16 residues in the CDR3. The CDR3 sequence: CASSPLPRTGGNTIYF. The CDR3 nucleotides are TGTGCCAGCAGCCCACTCCCCCGGACAGGGGGAAACACCATATATTTT.

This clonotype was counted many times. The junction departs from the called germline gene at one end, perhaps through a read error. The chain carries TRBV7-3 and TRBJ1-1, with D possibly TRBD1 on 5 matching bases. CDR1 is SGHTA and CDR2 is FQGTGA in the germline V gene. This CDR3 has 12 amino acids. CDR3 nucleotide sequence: TGTGCCAGCAGCTCCCCCCCCGGGGGGTGTGAATTT. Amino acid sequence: CASSSPPGGCEF.

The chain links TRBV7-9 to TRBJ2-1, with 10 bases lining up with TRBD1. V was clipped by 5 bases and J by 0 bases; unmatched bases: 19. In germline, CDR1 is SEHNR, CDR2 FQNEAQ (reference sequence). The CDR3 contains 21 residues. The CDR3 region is CASSPGQGKAAAESSYNEQFF. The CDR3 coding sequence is TGTGCCAGCAGCCCGGGACAGGGGAAGGCCGCCGCCGAAAGCTCCTACAATGAGCAGTTCTTC.

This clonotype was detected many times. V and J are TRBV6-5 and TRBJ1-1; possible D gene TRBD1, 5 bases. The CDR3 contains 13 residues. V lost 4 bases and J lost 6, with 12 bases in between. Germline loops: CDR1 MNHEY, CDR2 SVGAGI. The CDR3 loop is CASSFGTEAEAFF. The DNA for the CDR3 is TGTGCCAGCAGTTTCGGGACTGAAGCTGAAGCTTTCTTT.

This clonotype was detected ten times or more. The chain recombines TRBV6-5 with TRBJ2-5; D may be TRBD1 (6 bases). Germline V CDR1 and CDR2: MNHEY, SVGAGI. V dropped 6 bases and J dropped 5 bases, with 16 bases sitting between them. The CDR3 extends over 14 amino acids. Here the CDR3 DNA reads TGTGCCAGCAGCTGGGACACGACGGGGGAGACCCAGTACTTC. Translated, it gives CASSWDTTGETQYF.